This TCR beta chain emerged from a study of early T cells in non-severe SARS-CoV-2 infection. Study background: Sequencing used unsorted whole-blood bulk RNA, so chains lack pairing.

The study, taken as a whole, reports: Anti-spike CD8 responses were favored in VDJdb matching, and private and CD4 specificities were missed.

Germline V gene sequence: CDR1 DFQATT, CDR2 SNEGSKA (reference sequence). V lost 1 base to trimming and J lost 0 bases; unmatched junction nucleotides: 22. CDR3 length equals 23 residues. For this clonotype: Its antigen is still unknown.

Individual cDNA molecules were tagged with unique molecular identifiers. TCRdb reprocessed the 5' RACE reads with MiXCR, giving one entry per CDR3 protein. The sample gives tens of thousands of distinct CDR3 sequences, about 11% of which show up once; roughly 3% is in the top ten. The chain employs TRBV20-1 and TRBJ1-3; 12 bases match TRBD1. Sequenced material: whole blood, taken at baseline. This TCR came from an adult who was a healthcare worker with PCR-confirmed SARS-CoV-2 infection or an uninfected control (not recorded which). DNA for the CDR3: TGCAGTGCTAGAGGTCAACCGGGACAGGGGGCTTCAGGTCCCTTTTTCTCTGGAAACACCATATATTTT. Protein sequence: CSARGQPGQGASGPFFSGNTIYF.